The 27 T cell receptor beta chains below were found in one sample sequenced in a study of blood T cell repertoires in COVID-19. Only in-frame clones appear in the TCRdb table, and some are missing; sequencing was by immunoSEQ multiplex PCR. The sample contains 200,000 or so clones, 88% of which appear only once. Input material: peripheral blood. All receptors come from a woman in her sixties or seventies with acute or convalescent COVID-19.

V gene TRBV6-5 combines with J gene TRBJ1-2; no firm D call. This CDR3 is 12 amino acids long. V was shortened by 7 bases and J by 4 bases, with 10 bases between the two germline ends. The germline V gene encodes CDR1 MNHEY and CDR2 SVGAGI. The DNA for the CDR3 is TGTGCCAGCACCCTTACTATCTATGGCTACACCTTC. Translating gives CASTLTIYGYTF.

The chain employs TRBV19 and TRBJ2-3; the D is unclear. V was shortened by 3 bases and J by 0 bases, with 7 bases between the two germline ends. Germline-derived CDR1 and CDR2 are LNHDA and SQIVND (reference sequence). CDR3 length: 14 residues. The CDR3 DNA reads as TGTGCCAGTAGTATCCAGGCTAGCACAGATACGCAGTATTTT. Translation: CASSIQASTDTQYF.

This clone has ten or more counts. This chain joins TRBV6-5 and TRBJ1-6; no clear D. Trimming pared 7 bases from V and 7 bases from J, leaving 11 bases between. Germline V gives CDR1 MNHEY, CDR2 SVGAGI. The CDR3 contains 13 residues. The CDR3 loop reads CASKARSNSPLHF. The DNA of the CDR3 is TGTGCCAGCAAGGCCAGGTCGAATTCACCCCTCCACTTT.

The chain has TRBV6-2 or TRBV6-3 and TRBJ1-5, with a tentative D call TRBD1 (5 bases). Germline CDR1 reads MNHEY; CDR2 reads SVGEGT. V lost 2 bases and J 6 bases, leaving 11 bases between the germline ends. The CDR3 is made up of 14 amino acids. DNA of the CDR3: TGTGCCAGCAGTTACGTGGGGGAGGGTCAGCCCCAGCATTTT. As protein: CASSYVGEGQPQHF.

This clone was observed a handful of times. V and J are TRBV19 and TRBJ1-1; TRBD1 aligns across 7 bases. CDR3 length equals 13 residues. The junction had 3 bases not matched to a gene; V was cut back by 6 bases and J by 2 bases. In germline, CDR1 is LNHDA, CDR2 SQIVND (reference sequence). The CDR3 DNA reads TGTGCCAGTAGCCGGGACAGAAACACTGAAGCTTTCTTT. Encoded protein: CASSRDRNTEAFF.

This clone occurred once. V is TRBV20-1 and J is TRBJ1-1; TRBD1 aligns across 8 bases. The CDR3 is 15 amino acids. The V and J ends lost 5 bases and 1 base, in that order; junction bases with no gene match: 9. Germline-derived CDR1 and CDR2 are DFQATT and SNEGSKA (reference sequence). As DNA, the CDR3 is TGCAGTGCTCGTGGACAGGGTGGATGGAACACTGAAGCTTTCTTT. Its translation: CSARGQGGWNTEAFF.

The J gene is TRBJ1-2, the V gene TRBV4-3; 10 nucleotides line up with TRBD1. J lost 4 bases, V lost 4 bases, and 9 bases had no gene match. The CDR3 loop spans 16 amino acids. Germline-derived CDR1 and CDR2 are LGHNA and YSLEER. The CDR3 nucleotides read TGCGCCAGCAGCCGCTGGGACAGGGGACAAGTCTATGGCTACACCTTC. Translated: CASSRWDRGQVYGYTF.

This clone was seen only once. The CDR3 nucleotides read TGTGCCAGCAGCCGAACCAGATTATTCTCCTACAATGAGCAGTTCTTC. Its protein product is CASSRTRLFSYNEQFF. J is TRBJ2-1 and V is TRBV14; D unresolved. V was shortened by 4 bases and J by 0 bases, with 13 bases between the two germline ends. The CDR3 runs 16 residues. Looked up from germline, CDR1 is SGHDN and CDR2 is FVKESK.

The chain employs TRBV23-1 and TRBJ2-2; 16 nucleotides agree with TRBD2. TRBV23-1 is flagged as an ORF with uncertain function. The CDR3 contains 23 residues. V lost 0 bases and J lost 6; bases outside the gene matches: 19. CDR3 protein: CASSQSLFGGGLAGGEKAGELFF. CDR3 DNA sequence: TGCGCCAGCAGTCAATCCCTATTTGGTGGGGGACTAGCGGGAGGGGAGAAGGCCGGGGAGCTGTTTTTT.

The chain couples TRBV10-3 to TRBJ2-7; 9 bases are a match to TRBD2. The CDR3 runs 12 residues. The V and J ends lost 3 bases and 7 bases, in that order; junction bases with no gene match: 1. Germline V lookup: CDR1 ENHRY, CDR2 SYGVKD. The CDR3 here is CAISEGLAEQYF. CDR3 bases: TGTGCCATCAGTGAAGGACTAGCGGAGCAGTACTTC.

The V call is TRBV6-5, the J call TRBJ1-6; the match to TRBD1 covers 8 bases. The CDR3 runs to 14 residues. V gave up 2 bases and J gave up 10 bases; unmatched junction bases: 4. The germline gives CDR1 MNHEY, CDR2 SVGAGI. The CDR3 loop is CASSYDRGGSPLHF. CDR3 nucleotides: TGTGCCAGCAGTTACGACAGGGGAGGATCACCCCTCCACTTT.

The chain links TRBV7-2 to TRBJ2-1; 11 nucleotides align to TRBD1. Germline CDR1 is SGHTA and CDR2 is FQGNSA. Losses at the gene ends were 5 bases for V and 1 base for J; bases not matched to a gene: 10. CDR3 length equals 18 residues. CDR3 amino acids: CASSNPGQGVLSYNEQFF. The CDR3 nucleotides read TGTGCCAGCAGCAACCCGGGACAGGGGGTTCTATCCTACAATGAGCAGTTCTTC.

CDR3 sequence (DNA): TGTGCCAGCAGCCCAGCAGACTCCGGAAACACCATATATTTT. Its protein is CASSPADSGNTIYF. The V call is TRBV27, the J call TRBJ1-3, with unresolved D. Trimming shortened V by 6 bases and J by 4 bases, and 13 bases separated the two germline ends. The CDR3 is 14 amino acids. Germline V gives CDR1 MNHEY, CDR2 SMNVEV (reference sequence).

To note about this clone: Within the sample, other DNA sequences also encode this same CDR3. This sequence joins TRBV5-5 and TRBJ1-4; no firm D call. The CDR3 consists of 15 residues. V lost 0 bases, J lost 1 base, and 7 bases lay in between. Looked up from germline, CDR1 is SGHKS and CDR2 is YYEKEE (reference sequence). The CDR3 sequence: CASSLVRGTNEKLFF. CDR3 nucleotides: TGTGCCAGCAGCTTGGTCCGGGGAACTAATGAAAAACTGTTTTTT.

The V call is TRBV27, the J call TRBJ1-2; 12 nucleotides match TRBD1. CDR1 is MNHEY and CDR2 is SMNVEV in the germline V gene (reference sequence). Losses at the gene ends were 5 bases for V and 4 bases for J; bases not matched to a gene: 5. This CDR3 has 15 residues. CDR3 in DNA: TGTGCCAGCAGTCCAGGGACAGGGGGCTTCTATGGCTACACCTTC. Its protein is CASSPGTGGFYGYTF.

This chain links TRBV3-1 (or the pseudogene TRBV3-2) with TRBJ2-7; 10 bases align to TRBD1. Germline V CDR1 and CDR2: LGHDT, YNNKEL (reference sequence). V gave up 2 bases and J gave up 6 bases; unmatched junction bases: 10. The CDR3 sequence is 16 residues long. DNA for the CDR3: TGTGCCAGCAGCCAACCCCCGGGACAGGGGAGAATCGAGCAGTACTTC. It encodes CASSQPPGQGRIEQYF.

CDR3 sequence: CASSPGLAGNTDTQYF. The CDR3 nucleotides are TGTGCCAGCAGCCCAGGACTAGCGGGGAACACAGATACGCAGTATTTT. The rearrangement uses TRBV11-3 and TRBJ2-3; 12 nucleotides line up with TRBD2. The germline V gene encodes CDR1 SGHNT and CDR2 YENEEA. The junction had 5 bases not matched to a gene; V was cut back by 5 bases and J by 2 bases. This CDR3 region has 16 residues.

The DNA for the CDR3 is TGTGCCAGCAGCCAACCCATAGCGGCTAACACCGGGGAGCTGTTTTTT. Translated, it gives CASSQPIAANTGELFF. The gene calls are TRBV3-1 (or the pseudogene TRBV3-2) and TRBJ2-2, with TRBD2 as a possible D gene (6 bases). Germline V gives CDR1 LGHDT, CDR2 YNNKEL (reference sequence). This CDR3 spans 16 amino acids. Trimming left V 2 bases short and J 2 bases short, with 12 bases between.

The V and J genes are TRBV6-5 and TRBJ1-1; no clear D. CDR3 length: 12 residues. The V end lost 11 bases, the J end lost 1 base, and 11 bases lay between the germline ends. CDR1 is MNHEY, CDR2 SVGAGI, per germline. DNA of the CDR3: TGTGCCTCCGGGATGAGGAACACTGAAGCTTTCTTT. This encodes CASGMRNTEAFF.

The gene calls are TRBV3-1 (or the pseudogene TRBV3-2) and TRBJ1-1, with 8 bases lining up with TRBD1. The germline V gene has CDR1 LGHDT and CDR2 YNNKEL (reference sequence). The CDR3 totals 13 residues. The trim removed 6 bases at V and 4 bases at J, leaving 4 bases unmatched. CDR3 region: CASRTGDRTEAFF. In DNA, the CDR3 is TGTGCCAGCAGGACAGGGGATCGCACTGAAGCTTTCTTT.

On this clone itself: The same CDR3 arises from other DNA sequences in this sample as well. The chain recombines TRBV5-1 with TRBJ1-6; D ambiguous. The ends were cut back, 0 bases at V and 3 bases at J, with 4 bases in the middle. Germline CDR1 SGHRS, CDR2 YFSETQ. CDR3 length: 14 amino acids. CDR3 residues: CASSLDSYNSPLHF. The CDR3 bases are TGCGCCAGCAGCTTGGACAGCTATAATTCACCCCTCCACTTT.

The chain links TRBV6-5 to TRBJ2-1, with 9 bases fitting TRBD1. This CDR3 is 16 amino acids long. CDR1 MNHEY and CDR2 SVGAGI come from the germline V gene. V was clipped by 0 bases and J by 2 bases; unmatched bases: 2. The CDR3 reads CASSYSRTGAYNEQFF. As DNA, the CDR3 is TGTGCCAGCAGTTACTCGCGGACAGGGGCCTACAATGAGCAGTTCTTC.

The genes are TRBV28 and TRBJ1-2, with TRBD1 identical over 8 bases. The trim removed 10 bases at V and 4 bases at J, leaving 11 bases unmatched. The CDR3 extends over 14 amino acids. Germline loops: CDR1 MDHEN, CDR2 SYDVKM. The CDR3 region is CATAPGGQAYGYTF. As DNA, the CDR3 is TGTGCCACCGCTCCAGGGGGCCAAGCCTATGGCTACACCTTC.

The chain couples TRBV25-1 to TRBJ1-1, with a possible D match to TRBD1 (6 bases). V lost 7 bases, J lost 3 bases, and 18 bases lay in between. CDR1 is MGHDK and CDR2 is SYGVNS in the germline V gene. The CDR3 covers 15 residues. CDR3 in amino acids: CASISKQGFDTEAFF. Written as DNA, the CDR3 is TGTGCCAGCATTTCTAAACAGGGTTTTGACACTGAAGCTTTCTTT.

The J gene is TRBJ1-4, the V gene TRBV4-1; the D gene is possibly TRBD1 (6 bases). Trimming took off 0 bases at V and 0 bases at J, with 17 bases between the two ends. The CDR3 loop spans 19 amino acids. Germline V gene data show CDR1 as MGHRA and CDR2 as YSYEKL. This CDR3 is CASSQEFADGQTTNEKLFF. DNA of the CDR3: TGCGCCAGCAGCCAAGAATTCGCCGATGGACAGACAACTAATGAAAAACTGTTTTTT.

V gene TRBV7-3 combines with J gene TRBJ2-1; the match to TRBD2 covers 7 bases. The V gene end was trimmed by 8 bases and the J gene end by 3 bases; junction bases not matched to a gene: 7. Germline CDR1 reads SGHTA; CDR2 reads FQGTGA. This CDR3 has 14 amino acids. This CDR3 reads CASASGGSYNEQFF. As DNA, the CDR3 is TGTGCCAGCGCCTCCGGGGGGAGCTACAATGAGCAGTTCTTC.

The chain couples TRBV19 to TRBJ1-1; TRBD1 matches 8 bases. The CDR3 spans 14 residues. The V gene's germline CDR1 is LNHDA and CDR2 SQIVND (reference sequence). Trimming cost V 4 bases and J 2 bases; bases outside gene matches: 3. CDR3 sequence reads: CASSTQGANTEAFF. CDR3 DNA sequence: TGTGCCAGTAGTACTCAGGGGGCTAACACTGAAGCTTTCTTT.